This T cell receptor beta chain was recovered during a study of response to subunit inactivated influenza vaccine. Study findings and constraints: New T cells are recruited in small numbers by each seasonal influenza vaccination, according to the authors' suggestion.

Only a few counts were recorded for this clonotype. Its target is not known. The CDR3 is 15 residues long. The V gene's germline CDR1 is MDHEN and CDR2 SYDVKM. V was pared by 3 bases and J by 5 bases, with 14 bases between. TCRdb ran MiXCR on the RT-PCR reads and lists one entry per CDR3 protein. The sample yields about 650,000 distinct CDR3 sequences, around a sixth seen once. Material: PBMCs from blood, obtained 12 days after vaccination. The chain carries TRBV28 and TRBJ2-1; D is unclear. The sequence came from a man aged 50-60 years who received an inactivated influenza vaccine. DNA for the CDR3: TGTGCCAGCAGTTTTCGCCAGCGCCACCACAATGAGCAGTTCTTC. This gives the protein CASSFRQRHHNEQFF.